This T cell receptor (beta chain) was retrieved from a study of cytomegalovirus exposure and HLA in healthy donors. For the study at large: When 350 to 500 donors were genotyped, roughly 80% of them were found to fall in the Caucasian-associated ancestry cluster.

Both 60 Vbeta primers and 13 Jbeta primers went into the PCR. TCRdb's copy holds only in-frame clones and misses some; the assay was immunoSEQ multiplex PCR. The sample holds some 100,000 clones, less than 80% seen once. The CDR3 spans 13 residues. The germline V and J ends were trimmed by 3 bases and 0 bases, with 3 bases remaining between them. Per the germline V gene, CDR1 is SGHTA and CDR2 is FQGTGA. Study-wide results and caveats: HLA allele associations emerged for under 20,000 TCR beta sequences in a later analysis, at 0.05 false discovery rate. A classifier reportedly called cytomegalovirus status with high sensitivity and specificity. Most CMV-associated TCR beta chains appeared HLA-restricted in a later analysis.

Comments on this clone: What it binds is unknown.

The rearrangement joins TRBV7-3 to TRBJ1-3; the D is unclear. This TCR was recovered from a woman in her 50s in good health and CMV-seropositive. Source material: PBMCs. The CDR3 loop is CASSFNSGNTIYF. The DNA of the CDR3 is TGTGCCAGCAGCTTCAACTCTGGAAACACCATATATTTT.